These T cell receptor beta chains were read from a single sample in a study of T cell responses to AZD1222 COVID-19 vaccine. Libraries were prepared by immunoSEQ multiplex PCR; TCRdb keeps only in-frame clonotypes and omits some of them. Of some 150,000 clones in the sample, about 88% were seen once. Sequencing was performed on peripheral blood, taken after recovery from COVID-19. Every receptor here comes from an adult who had recovered from COVID-19. CDR3s leave out the opening cysteine and the closing phenylalanine or tryptophan.

>TRBV12-3/TRBV12-4
ASSFLTGETQY
>TRBV19
ASSGPGEIQEAF
>TRBV7-2
ASSLIDYEQY
>TRBV27
ASSPRDRDWNPRIQY
>TRBV6-5
ASSYSRESNQPQH
>TRBV5-6
ASSPPGSTSYEQY
>TRBV6-5
ASSYFGSAETQY
>TRBV5-6
ASNTREGKEGEQY
>TRBV12-3/TRBV12-4
ASSYGSSYEQY
>TRBV6-4
ASRTTGQGEETQY
>TRBV6-5
ASSSTGNQPQH